What follows are 20 T cell receptor beta chains derived from one specimen sequenced in a study of blood T cell repertoires in COVID-19. Sequencing used immunoSEQ multiplex PCR; TCRdb keeps in-frame clones, though not all of them. The sample includes roughly 110,000 clones, around nine tenths of them seen just once. The material sequenced was peripheral blood. The receptors were sampled from a woman in her 30s with acute or convalescent COVID-19.

The chain is built from TRBV2 and TRBJ2-1; TRBD2 might be the D (6 bases). V shed 4 bases and J shed 0 bases, with 10 bases lying between them. Germline CDR1 SNHLY, CDR2 FYNNEI. The CDR3 has 15 residues. The chain's CDR3 is CASSAEGTSYNEQFF. Written as DNA, the CDR3 is TGTGCCAGCAGTGCGGAGGGGACCTCCTACAATGAGCAGTTCTTC.

The chain combines TRBV4-3 with TRBJ1-1; 7 bases line up with TRBD1. Germline assignment: CDR1 LGHNA and CDR2 YSLEER. CDR3 length: 15 amino acids. With V trimmed by 4 bases and J by 4 bases, 9 bases remained unmatched. The CDR3 nucleotides read TGCGCCAGCAGCCCCAGCACGGGACAGAGCACTGAAGCTTTCTTT. This translates into CASSPSTGQSTEAFF.

V usage is TRBV7-2 and J usage is TRBJ1-6, with D tentatively TRBD1 (5 bases). Trimming stripped 1 base from V and 2 bases from J, with 6 bases between. Per the germline V gene, CDR1 is SGHTA and CDR2 is FQGNSA. The CDR3 runs 15 residues. The chain's CDR3 is CASSLETAYNSPLHF. CDR3 nucleotides: TGTGCCAGCAGCTTAGAGACAGCCTATAATTCACCCCTCCACTTT. The variable domain in full, with the rest retrieved from reference TRBV7-2 and TRBJ1-6, is GAGVSQSPSNKVTEKGKDVELRCDPISGHTALYWYRQSLGQGLEFLIYFQGNSAPDKSGLPSDRFSAERTGGSVSTLTIQRTQQEDSAVYLCASSLETAYNSPLHFGNGTRLTVT.

This rearrangement joins TRBV5-1 to TRBJ2-7; perhaps TRBD2 as D (5 bases). The germline V gene has CDR1 SGHRS and CDR2 YFSETQ. CDR3 length equals 17 residues. With 0 bases removed from V and 2 bases from J, the gap between germline ends came to 18 bases. CDR3 region: CASSLGLGFSEAYEQYF. CDR3 sequence (DNA): TGCGCCAGCAGCTTGGGGTTAGGGTTTAGCGAGGCCTACGAGCAGTACTTC.

The V gene is TRBV4-1, the J gene TRBJ1-5; D remains ambiguous. The CDR3 contains 17 residues. From germline, CDR1 is MGHRA and CDR2 YSYEKL. V lost 0 bases and J 11 bases, leaving 23 bases between the germline ends. The DNA for the CDR3 is TGCGCCAGCAGCCAAGAATTTGGCGGCAGTTCCTCGGTGGCCCAGCATTTT. This encodes CASSQEFGGSSSVAQHF.

The V call is TRBV30, the J call TRBJ1-3; unclear D gene. Germline V gene lookup returns CDR1 GTSNPN and CDR2 SVGIG (reference sequence). Trimming left V 4 bases short and J 3 bases short, with 7 bases between. This CDR3 has 12 amino acids. CDR3 coding DNA: TGTGCCTGGATCCGGGATGGAAACACCATATATTTT. The encoded protein is CAWIRDGNTIYF.

The chain employs TRBV19 and TRBJ1-5, with 9 bases fitting TRBD1. This CDR3 is 18 amino acids long. The V gene's germline CDR1 is LNHDA and CDR2 SQIVND (reference sequence). J lost 0 bases, V lost 5 bases, and 11 bases had no gene match. CDR3 amino acids: CASSPLGQGIYSNQPQHF. CDR3 coding DNA: TGTGCCAGTAGTCCTCTTGGACAGGGGATTTATAGCAATCAGCCCCAGCATTTT.

The chain has TRBV28 and TRBJ1-4, with D possibly being TRBD1 (5 bases). The CDR3 length is 13 residues. V was pared by 5 bases and J by 8 bases, with 12 bases between. Germline assignment: CDR1 MDHEN and CDR2 SYDVKM. The CDR3 coding sequence is TGTGCCAGCAGTCCTGGAGGGGAAGAAAAACTGTTTTTT. Protein sequence: CASSPGGEEKLFF. The variable domain in full, completed from reference TRBV28 and TRBJ1-4, reads DVKVTQSSRYLVKRTGEKVFLECVQDMDHENMFWYRQDPGLGLRLIYFSYDVKMKEKGDIPEGYSVSREKKERFSLILESASTNQTSMYLCASSPGGEEKLFFGSGTQLSVL.

This clone occurred a few times. The chain is built from TRBV24-1 and TRBJ2-1, with D possibly being TRBD1 (6 bases). Trimming removed 3 bases from V and 7 bases from J, with 21 bases in between. The CDR3 extends over 17 amino acids. CDR1 is KGHDR, CDR2 SFDVKD, per germline. DNA of the CDR3: TGTGCCACCAGTGATCCAATAATAAGGGGGTCGCGGAATGAGCAGTTCTTC. Translating gives CATSDPIIRGSRNEQFF.

V usage is TRBV18 and J usage is TRBJ2-7; 12 nucleotides align to TRBD2. This CDR3 spans 17 amino acids. Germline V gives CDR1 KGHSH, CDR2 LQKENI. Unmatched junction bases numbered 11, after V lost 3 bases and J lost 5 bases. In DNA, the CDR3 is TGTGCCAGCTCACCGGTTCCGACTAGCGGGAGTCTGAACGAGCAGTACTTC. It specifies CASSPVPTSGSLNEQYF.

The chain has TRBV4-2 and TRBJ1-2; possibly TRBD1 for D (6 bases). This CDR3 is built from 14 residues. The ends were cut back, 4 bases at V and 8 bases at J, with 17 bases in the middle. Germline CDR1 is LGHNA and CDR2 is YNFKEQ. CDR3 DNA sequence: TGTGCCAGCAGCCCAGGGGTAGGGGAAAACGGCTACACCTTC. It codes for CASSPGVGENGYTF.

This chain connects TRBV7-6 to TRBJ2-5; 8 bases line up with TRBD1. Germline CDR1 SGHVS, CDR2 FNYEAQ. V gave up 3 bases and J gave up 4 bases; unmatched junction bases: 7. The CDR3 runs 15 residues. In nucleotides, the CDR3 is TGTGCCAGCAGCTTTTCGGACAGGGAGGTAGAGACCCAGTACTTC. It encodes CASSFSDREVETQYF. The variable domain in full, with the rest retrieved from reference TRBV7-6 and TRBJ2-5, is GAGVSQSPRYKVTKRGQDVALRCDPISGHVSLYWYRQALGQGPEFLTYFNYEAQQDKSGLPNDRFSAERPEGSISTLTIQRTEQRDSAMYRCASSFSDREVETQYFGPGTRLLVL.

The CDR3: CAIATGTNYGYTF. CDR3 coding DNA: TGTGCCATTGCAACGGGAACTAACTATGGCTACACCTTC. The V call is TRBV19, the J call TRBJ1-2; D gene unclear. Germline CDR1 and CDR2: LNHDA and SQIVND (reference sequence). The V end was cut by 10 bases, the J end by 0 bases, with 12 bases between. The CDR3 consists of 13 residues.

This clone was recorded a few times. This chain joins TRBV19 and TRBJ2-1; D might be TRBD1 (7 bases). V was pared by 2 bases and J by 4 bases, with 18 bases between. The CDR3 is made up of 17 amino acids. Germline V gene sequence: CDR1 LNHDA, CDR2 SQIVND (reference sequence). The CDR3 loop is CASSIRVRGQRYNEQFF. The CDR3 DNA reads TGTGCCAGTAGTATAAGGGTGCGGGGACAGAGGTACAATGAGCAGTTCTTC.

The chain has TRBV4-1 and TRBJ1-2; D gene uncertain. CDR3 length: 15 amino acids. V was trimmed by 1 base and J by 6 bases, leaving 15 bases between them. Germline V gene lookup returns CDR1 MGHRA and CDR2 YSYEKL. CDR3 loop: CASSQANTLRDGYTF. The CDR3 region has the DNA TGCGCCAGCAGCCAAGCGAATACGTTGAGAGATGGCTACACCTTC.

The genes are TRBV5-6 and TRBJ2-7, with 7 bases fitting TRBD1. CDR1 is SGHDT and CDR2 is YYEEEE in the germline V gene. V trimming: 4 bases; J trimming: 0 bases; junction bases outside the gene matches: 7. The CDR3 consists of 15 residues. DNA for the CDR3: TGTGCCAGCAGCCGTACAGGGGTAGGCTCCTACGAGCAGTACTTC. This codes for CASSRTGVGSYEQYF.

This chain links TRBV11-3 with TRBJ2-5, with D hard to call. The ends were cut back, 5 bases at V and 2 bases at J, with 12 bases in the middle. Germline V gene sequence: CDR1 SGHNT, CDR2 YENEEA. The CDR3 extends over 14 amino acids. In DNA form, the CDR3 reads TGTGCCAGCAGCCCCCGGAGACCGCAAGAGACCCAGTACTTC. Its translation: CASSPRRPQETQYF.

The chain employs TRBV25-1 and TRBJ2-7, with 10 bases identical to TRBD2. The V gene end was trimmed by 4 bases and the J gene end by 4 bases; junction bases not matched to a gene: 10. The germline V gene encodes CDR1 MGHDK and CDR2 SYGVNS. The CDR3 has 16 amino acids. The CDR3 is CASSVGLAGEGYEQYF. The CDR3 region has the DNA TGTGCCAGCAGTGTGGGGCTAGCGGGAGAGGGGTACGAGCAGTACTTC.

This rearrangement joins TRBV14 to TRBJ1-4; 8 bases agree with TRBD1. Germline trimming cut 2 bases from V and 8 bases from J; bases unmatched to any gene: 10. The CDR3 extends over 16 amino acids. CDR1 and CDR2 (germline): SGHDN, FVKESK. The CDR3 region has the DNA TGTGCCAGCAGCCAATTCAGGGGGCAAGTTGAAGAAAAACTGTTTTTT. Translated: CASSQFRGQVEEKLFF.

V usage is TRBV7-9 and J usage is TRBJ1-1, with D unclear. CDR3 length: 15 residues. The germline CDR1 and CDR2 sequences are SEHNR and FQNEAQ (reference sequence). Trimming shortened V by 6 bases and J by 1 base, and 15 bases separated the two germline ends. As DNA, the CDR3 is TGTGCCAGCAGGTCCTCGCGAGTAGCGAACACTGAAGCTTTCTTT. Translating it yields CASRSSRVANTEAFF.